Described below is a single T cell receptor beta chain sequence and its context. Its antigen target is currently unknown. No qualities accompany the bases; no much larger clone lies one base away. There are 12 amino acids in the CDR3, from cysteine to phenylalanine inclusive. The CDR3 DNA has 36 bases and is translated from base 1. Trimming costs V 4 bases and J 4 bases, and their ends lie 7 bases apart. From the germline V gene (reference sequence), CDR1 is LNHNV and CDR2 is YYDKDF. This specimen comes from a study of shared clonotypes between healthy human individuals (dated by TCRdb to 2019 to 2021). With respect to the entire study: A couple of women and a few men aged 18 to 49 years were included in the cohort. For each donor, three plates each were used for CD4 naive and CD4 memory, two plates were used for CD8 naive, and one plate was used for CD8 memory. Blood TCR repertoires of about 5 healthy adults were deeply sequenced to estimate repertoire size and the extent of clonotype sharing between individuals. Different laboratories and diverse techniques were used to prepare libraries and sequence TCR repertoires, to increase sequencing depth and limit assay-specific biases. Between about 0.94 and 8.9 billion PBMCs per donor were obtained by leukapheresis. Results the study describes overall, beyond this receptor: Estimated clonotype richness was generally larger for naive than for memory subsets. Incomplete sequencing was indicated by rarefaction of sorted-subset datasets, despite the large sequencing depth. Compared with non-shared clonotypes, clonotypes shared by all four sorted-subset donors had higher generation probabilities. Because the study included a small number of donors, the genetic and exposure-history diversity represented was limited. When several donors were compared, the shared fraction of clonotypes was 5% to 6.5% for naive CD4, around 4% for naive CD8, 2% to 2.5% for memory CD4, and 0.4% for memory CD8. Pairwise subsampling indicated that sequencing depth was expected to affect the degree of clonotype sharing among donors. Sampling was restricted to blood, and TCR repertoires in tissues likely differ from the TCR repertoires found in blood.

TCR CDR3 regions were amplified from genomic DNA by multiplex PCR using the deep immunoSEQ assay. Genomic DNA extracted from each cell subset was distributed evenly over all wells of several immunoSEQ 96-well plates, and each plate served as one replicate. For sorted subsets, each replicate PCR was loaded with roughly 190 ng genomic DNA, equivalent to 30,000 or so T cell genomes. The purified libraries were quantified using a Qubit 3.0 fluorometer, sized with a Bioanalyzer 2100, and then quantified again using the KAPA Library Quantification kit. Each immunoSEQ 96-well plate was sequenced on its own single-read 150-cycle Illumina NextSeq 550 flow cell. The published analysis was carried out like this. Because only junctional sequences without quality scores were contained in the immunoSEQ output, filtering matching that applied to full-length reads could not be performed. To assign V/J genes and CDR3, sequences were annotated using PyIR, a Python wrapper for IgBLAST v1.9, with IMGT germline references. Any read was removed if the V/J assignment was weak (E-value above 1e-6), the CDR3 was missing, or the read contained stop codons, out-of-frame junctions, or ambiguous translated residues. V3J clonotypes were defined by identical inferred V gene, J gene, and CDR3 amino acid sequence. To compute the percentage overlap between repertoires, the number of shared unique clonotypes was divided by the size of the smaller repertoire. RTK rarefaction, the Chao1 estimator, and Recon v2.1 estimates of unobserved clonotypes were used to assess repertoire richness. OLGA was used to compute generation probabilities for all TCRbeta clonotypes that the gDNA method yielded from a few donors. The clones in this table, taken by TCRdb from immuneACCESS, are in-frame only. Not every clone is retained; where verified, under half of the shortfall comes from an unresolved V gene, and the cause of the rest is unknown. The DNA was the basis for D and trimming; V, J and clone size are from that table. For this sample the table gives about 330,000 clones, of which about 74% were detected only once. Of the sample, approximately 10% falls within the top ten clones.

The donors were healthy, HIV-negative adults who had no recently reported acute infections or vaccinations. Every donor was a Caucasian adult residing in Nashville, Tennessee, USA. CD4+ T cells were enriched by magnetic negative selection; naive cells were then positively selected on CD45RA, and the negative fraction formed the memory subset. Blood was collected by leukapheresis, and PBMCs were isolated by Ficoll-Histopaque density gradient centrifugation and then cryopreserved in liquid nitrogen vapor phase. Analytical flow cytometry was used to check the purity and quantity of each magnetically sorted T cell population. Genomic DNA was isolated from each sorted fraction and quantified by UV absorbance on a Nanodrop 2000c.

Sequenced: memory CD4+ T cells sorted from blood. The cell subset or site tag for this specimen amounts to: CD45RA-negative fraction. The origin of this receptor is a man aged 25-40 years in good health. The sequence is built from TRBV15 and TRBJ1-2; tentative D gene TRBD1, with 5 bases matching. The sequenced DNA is TGTGCCACCAGCATAGACAGCTATGGCTACACCTTC. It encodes CATSIDSYGYTF.